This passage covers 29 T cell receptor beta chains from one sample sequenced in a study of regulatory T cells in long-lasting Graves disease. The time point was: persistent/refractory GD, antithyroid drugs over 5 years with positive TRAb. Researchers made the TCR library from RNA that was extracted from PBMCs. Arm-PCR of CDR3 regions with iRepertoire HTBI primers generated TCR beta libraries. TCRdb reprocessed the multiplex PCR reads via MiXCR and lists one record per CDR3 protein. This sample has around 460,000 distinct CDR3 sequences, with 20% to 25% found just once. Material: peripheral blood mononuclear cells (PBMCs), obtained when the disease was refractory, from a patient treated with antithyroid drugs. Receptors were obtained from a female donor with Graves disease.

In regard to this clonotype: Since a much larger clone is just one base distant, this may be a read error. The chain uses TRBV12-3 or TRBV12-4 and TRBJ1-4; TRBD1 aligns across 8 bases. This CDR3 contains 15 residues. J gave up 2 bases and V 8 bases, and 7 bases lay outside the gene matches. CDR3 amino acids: CASGRTGWTNEKLFF. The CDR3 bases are TGTGCCAGCGGACGGACAGGGTGGACTAATGAAAAACTGTTTTTT.

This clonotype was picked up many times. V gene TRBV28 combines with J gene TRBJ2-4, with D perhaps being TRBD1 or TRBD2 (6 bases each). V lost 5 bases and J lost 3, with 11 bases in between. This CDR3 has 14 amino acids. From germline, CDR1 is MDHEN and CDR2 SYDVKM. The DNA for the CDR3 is TGTGCCAGCAGTACGGGGGCGGGCAAAAACATTCAGTACTTC. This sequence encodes CASSTGAGKNIQYF.

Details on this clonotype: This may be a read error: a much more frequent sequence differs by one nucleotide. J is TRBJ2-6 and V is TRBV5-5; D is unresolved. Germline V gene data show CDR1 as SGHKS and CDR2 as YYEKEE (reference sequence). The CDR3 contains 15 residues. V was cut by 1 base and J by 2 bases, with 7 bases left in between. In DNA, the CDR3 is TGTGCCAGCAGCTTGATCGGCCCTGGGGCCAACGTCCTGACTTTC. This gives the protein CASSLIGPGANVLTF.

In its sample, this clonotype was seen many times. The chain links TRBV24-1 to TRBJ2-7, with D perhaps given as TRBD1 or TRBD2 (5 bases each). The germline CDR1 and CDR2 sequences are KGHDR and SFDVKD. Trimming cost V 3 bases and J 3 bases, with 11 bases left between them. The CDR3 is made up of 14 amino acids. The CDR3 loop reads CATSDARDHYEQYF. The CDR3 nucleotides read TGTGCCACCAGTGATGCCCGGGACCACTACGAGCAGTACTTC.

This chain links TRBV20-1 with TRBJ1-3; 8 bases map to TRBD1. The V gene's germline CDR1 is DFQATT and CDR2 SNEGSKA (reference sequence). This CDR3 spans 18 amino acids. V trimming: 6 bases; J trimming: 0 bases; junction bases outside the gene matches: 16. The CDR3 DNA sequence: TGCAGTGCCTCTGGAGGACAGGGCTTCGGCCTCTCTGGAAACACCATATATTTT. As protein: CSASGGQGFGLSGNTIYF.

The CDR3 loop reads CASSLVGYSTEAFF. The CDR3 DNA reads as TGCGCCAGCAGCTTGGTTGGGTACTCTACCGAAGCTTTCTTT. V usage is TRBV5-1 and J usage is TRBJ1-1; D is unclear. Germline CDR1 SGHRS, CDR2 YFSETQ. V gave up 0 bases and J gave up 8 bases, with 14 bases separating them. This CDR3 is 14 amino acids long. Full variable domain (outside the CDR3, taken from reference TRBV5-1 and TRBJ1-1): KAGVTQTPRYLIKTRGQQVTLSCSPISGHRSVSWYQQTPGQGLQFLFEYFSETQRNKGNFPGRFSGRQFSNSRSEMNVSTLELGDSALYLCASSLVGYSTEAFFGQGTRLTVV.

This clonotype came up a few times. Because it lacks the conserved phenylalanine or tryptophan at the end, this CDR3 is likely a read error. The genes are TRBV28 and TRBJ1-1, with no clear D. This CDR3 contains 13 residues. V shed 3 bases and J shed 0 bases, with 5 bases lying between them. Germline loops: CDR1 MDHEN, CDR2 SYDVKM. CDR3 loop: CASSFSMNTEAFL. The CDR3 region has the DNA TGTGCCAGCAGTTTCTCCATGAACACTGAAGCTTTCCTT.

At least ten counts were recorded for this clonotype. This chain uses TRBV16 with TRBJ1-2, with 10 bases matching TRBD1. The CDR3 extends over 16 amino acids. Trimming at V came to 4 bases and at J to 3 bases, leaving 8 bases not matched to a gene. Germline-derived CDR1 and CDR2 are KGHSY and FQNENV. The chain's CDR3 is CASSPSIGTGDYGYTF. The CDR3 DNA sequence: TGTGCCAGCAGCCCAAGCATCGGGACAGGGGACTATGGCTACACCTTC.

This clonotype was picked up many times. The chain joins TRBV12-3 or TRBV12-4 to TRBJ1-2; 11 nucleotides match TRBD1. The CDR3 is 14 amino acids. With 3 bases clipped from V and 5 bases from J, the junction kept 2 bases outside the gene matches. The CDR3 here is CASSFGDRGYGYTF. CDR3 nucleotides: TGTGCCAGCAGTTTTGGGGACAGGGGGTATGGCTACACCTTC.

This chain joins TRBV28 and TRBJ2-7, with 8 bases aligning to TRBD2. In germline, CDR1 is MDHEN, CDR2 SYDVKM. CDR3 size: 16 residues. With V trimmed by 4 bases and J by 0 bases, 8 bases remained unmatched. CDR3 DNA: TGTGCCAGCAGTTCTATAGCGGGGTACACCTCCTACGAGCAGTACTTC. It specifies CASSSIAGYTSYEQYF.

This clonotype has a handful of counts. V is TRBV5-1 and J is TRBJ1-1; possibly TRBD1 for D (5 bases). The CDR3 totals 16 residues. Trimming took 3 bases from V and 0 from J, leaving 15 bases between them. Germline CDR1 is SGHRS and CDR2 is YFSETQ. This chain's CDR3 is CASSSDSPNMNTEAFF. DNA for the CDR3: TGCGCCAGCAGCTCCGACAGCCCAAACATGAACACTGAAGCTTTCTTT.

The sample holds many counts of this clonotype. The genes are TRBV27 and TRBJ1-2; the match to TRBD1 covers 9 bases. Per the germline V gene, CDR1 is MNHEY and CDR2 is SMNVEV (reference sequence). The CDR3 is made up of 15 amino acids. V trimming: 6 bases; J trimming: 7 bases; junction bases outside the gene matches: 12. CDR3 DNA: TGTGCCAGCAGCACATATCGTGGGACAGGGCTTGGCTACACCTTC. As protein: CASSTYRGTGLGYTF.

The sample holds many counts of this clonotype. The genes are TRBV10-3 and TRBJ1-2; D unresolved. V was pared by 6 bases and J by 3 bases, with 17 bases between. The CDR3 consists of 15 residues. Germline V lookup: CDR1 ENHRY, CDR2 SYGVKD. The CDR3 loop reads CAISITEGGDYGYTF. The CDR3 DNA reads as TGTGCCATCAGCATTACAGAGGGTGGGGACTATGGCTACACCTTC.

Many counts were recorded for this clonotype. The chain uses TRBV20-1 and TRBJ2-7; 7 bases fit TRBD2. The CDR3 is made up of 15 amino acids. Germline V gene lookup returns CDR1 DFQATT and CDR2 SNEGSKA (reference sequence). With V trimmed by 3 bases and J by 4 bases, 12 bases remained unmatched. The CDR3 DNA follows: TGCAGTGCTAGGCTCTGGGCGGGAGTATCTTACGAGCAGTACTTC. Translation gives CSARLWAGVSYEQYF.

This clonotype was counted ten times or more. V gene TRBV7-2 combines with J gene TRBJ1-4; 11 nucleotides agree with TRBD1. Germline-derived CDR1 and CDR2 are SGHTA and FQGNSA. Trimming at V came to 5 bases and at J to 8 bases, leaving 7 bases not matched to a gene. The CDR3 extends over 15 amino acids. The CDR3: CASSTPGTGGEKLFF. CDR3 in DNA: TGTGCCAGCAGCACCCCCGGGACAGGGGGGGAAAAACTGTTTTTT.

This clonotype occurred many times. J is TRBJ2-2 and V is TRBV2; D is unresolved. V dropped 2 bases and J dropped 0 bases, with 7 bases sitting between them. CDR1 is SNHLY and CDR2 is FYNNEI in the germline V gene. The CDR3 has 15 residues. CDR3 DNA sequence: TGTGCCAGCAGTGAATATCTAGCGAACACCGGGGAGCTGTTTTTT. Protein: CASSEYLANTGELFF.

CDR3 region: CASSLVSSYGYTF. CDR3 in DNA: TGTGCCAGCAGCTTAGTATCGAGCTATGGCTACACCTTC. V and J are TRBV7-2 and TRBJ1-2; D remains unclear. The CDR3 totals 13 residues. Germline CDR1 is SGHTA and CDR2 is FQGNSA. Trimming took 1 base from V and 4 from J, leaving 7 bases between them.

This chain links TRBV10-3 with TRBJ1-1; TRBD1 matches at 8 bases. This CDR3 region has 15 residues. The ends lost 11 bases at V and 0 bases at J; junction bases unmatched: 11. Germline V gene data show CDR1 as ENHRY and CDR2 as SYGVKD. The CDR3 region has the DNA TGTGCCGCTAAGAGGGACAGGTACTTGAACACTGAAGCTTTCTTT. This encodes CAAKRDRYLNTEAFF.

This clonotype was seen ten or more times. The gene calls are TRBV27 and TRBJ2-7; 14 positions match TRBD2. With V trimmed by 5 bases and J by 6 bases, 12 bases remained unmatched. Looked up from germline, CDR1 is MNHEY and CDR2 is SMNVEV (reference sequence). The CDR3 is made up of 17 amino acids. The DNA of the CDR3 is TGTGCCAGCAGTAGACTAGCGGGAGGGCTTGTTACGGGCGAGCAGTACTTC. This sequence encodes CASSRLAGGLVTGEQYF.

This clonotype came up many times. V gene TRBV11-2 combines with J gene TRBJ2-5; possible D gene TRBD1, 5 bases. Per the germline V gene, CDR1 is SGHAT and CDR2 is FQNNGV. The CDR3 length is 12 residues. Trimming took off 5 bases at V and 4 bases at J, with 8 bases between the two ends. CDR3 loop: CASSPGSETQYF. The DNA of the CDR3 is TGTGCCAGCAGCCCAGGGTCAGAGACCCAGTACTTC. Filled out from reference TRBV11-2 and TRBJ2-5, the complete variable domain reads EAGVAQSPRYKIIEKRQSVAFWCNPISGHATLYWYQQILGQGPKLLIQFQNNGVVDDSQLPKDRFSAERLKGVDSTLKIQPAKLEDSAVYLCASSPGSETQYFGPGTRLLVL.

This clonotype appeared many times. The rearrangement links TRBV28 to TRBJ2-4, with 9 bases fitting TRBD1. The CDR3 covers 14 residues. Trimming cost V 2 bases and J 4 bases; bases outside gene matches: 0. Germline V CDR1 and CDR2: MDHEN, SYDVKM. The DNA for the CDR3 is TGTGCCAGCAGTTTAGGGACAGGGAAAAACATTCAGTACTTC. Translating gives CASSLGTGKNIQYF.

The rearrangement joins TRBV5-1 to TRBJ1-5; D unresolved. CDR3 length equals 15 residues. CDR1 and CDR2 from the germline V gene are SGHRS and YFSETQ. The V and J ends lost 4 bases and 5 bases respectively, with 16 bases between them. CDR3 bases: TGCGCCAGCAGCCTGAGTGACCCAAGGGATCAGCCCCAGCATTTT. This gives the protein CASSLSDPRDQPQHF.

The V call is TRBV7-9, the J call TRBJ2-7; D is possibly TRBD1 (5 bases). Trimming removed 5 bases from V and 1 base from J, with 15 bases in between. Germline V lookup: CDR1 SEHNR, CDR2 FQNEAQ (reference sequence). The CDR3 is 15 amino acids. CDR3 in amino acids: CASSKQAPLSYEQYF. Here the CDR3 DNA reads TGTGCCAGCAGCAAACAGGCTCCCCTTTCCTACGAGCAGTACTTC.

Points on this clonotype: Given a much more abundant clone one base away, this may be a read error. The CDR3 is CASGLVQGRRWEQYF. Written as DNA, the CDR3 is TGTGCCAGCGGTTTAGTACAGGGCCGGAGGTGGGAGCAGTACTTC. The chain couples TRBV12-3 or TRBV12-4 to TRBJ2-7; tentative D call: TRBD1 (6 bases). The CDR3 is made up of 15 amino acids.

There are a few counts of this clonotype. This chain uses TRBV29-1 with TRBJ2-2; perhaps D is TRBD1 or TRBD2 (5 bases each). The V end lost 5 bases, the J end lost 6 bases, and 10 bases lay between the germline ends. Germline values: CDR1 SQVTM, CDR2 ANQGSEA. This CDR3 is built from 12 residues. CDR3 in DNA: TGCAGCGTTCTTCGGGGACCCGGGGAGCTGTTTTTT. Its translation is CSVLRGPGELFF.

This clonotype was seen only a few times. The CDR3 bases are TGCGCCAGCAGCGGAGGGACAGGGGACCGCCCAAGGGCCGGGGAGCTGTTTTTT. This encodes CASSGGTGDRPRAGELFF. The chain combines TRBV5-1 with TRBJ2-2; TRBD1 matches 10 bases. There are 18 residues in the CDR3. Germline V gene sequence: CDR1 SGHRS, CDR2 YFSETQ. Trimming cost V 4 bases and J 6 bases; bases outside gene matches: 15.

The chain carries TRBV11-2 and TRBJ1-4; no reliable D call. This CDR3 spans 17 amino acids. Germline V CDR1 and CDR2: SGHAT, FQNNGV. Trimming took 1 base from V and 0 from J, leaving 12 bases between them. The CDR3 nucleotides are TGTGCCAGCAGCTTAGCTGGCGGGTGGGCAACTAATGAAAAACTGTTTTTT. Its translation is CASSLAGGWATNEKLFF.

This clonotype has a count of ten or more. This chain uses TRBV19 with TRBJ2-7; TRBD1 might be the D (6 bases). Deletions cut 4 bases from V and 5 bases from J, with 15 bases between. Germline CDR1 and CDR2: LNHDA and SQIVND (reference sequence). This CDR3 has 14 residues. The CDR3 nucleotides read TGTGCCAGTAGTACCCAAGATGGACAGAACGAGCAGTACTTC. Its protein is CASSTQDGQNEQYF.

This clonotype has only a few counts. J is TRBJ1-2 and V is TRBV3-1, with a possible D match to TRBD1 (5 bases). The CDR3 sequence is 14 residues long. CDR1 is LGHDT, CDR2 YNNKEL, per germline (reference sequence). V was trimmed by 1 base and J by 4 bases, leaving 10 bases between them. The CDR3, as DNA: TGTGCCAGCAGCCAAGTGGGAGACAGCTATGGCTACACCTTC. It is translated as CASSQVGDSYGYTF.